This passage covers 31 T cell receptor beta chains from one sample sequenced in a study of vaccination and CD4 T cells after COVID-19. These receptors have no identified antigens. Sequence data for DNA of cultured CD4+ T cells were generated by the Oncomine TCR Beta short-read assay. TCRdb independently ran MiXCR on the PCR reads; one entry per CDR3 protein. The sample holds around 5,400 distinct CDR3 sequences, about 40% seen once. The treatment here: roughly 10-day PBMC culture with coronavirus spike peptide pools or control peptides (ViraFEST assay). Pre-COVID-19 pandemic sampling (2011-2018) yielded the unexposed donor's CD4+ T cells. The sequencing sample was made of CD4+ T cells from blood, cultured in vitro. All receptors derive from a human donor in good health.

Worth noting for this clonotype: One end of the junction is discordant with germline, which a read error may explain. CDR3 sequence (DNA): TGTGCCTGCAGTTTACGCCTAGCGGGGCACAATGAGCAGTTCTTC. It specifies CACSLRLAGHNEQFF. J is TRBJ2-1 and V is TRBV27, with TRBD2 identical over 9 bases. This CDR3 contains 15 residues. CDR1 is MNHEY and CDR2 is SMNVEV in the germline V gene (reference sequence).

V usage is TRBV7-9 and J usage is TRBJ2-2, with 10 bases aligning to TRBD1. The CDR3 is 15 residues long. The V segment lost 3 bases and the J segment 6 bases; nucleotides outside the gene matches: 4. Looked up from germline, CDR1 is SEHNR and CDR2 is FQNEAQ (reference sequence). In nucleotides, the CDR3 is TGTGCCAGCAGCTTCCGGGACAGGGGATCCGGGGAGCTGTTTTTT. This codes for CASSFRDRGSGELFF.

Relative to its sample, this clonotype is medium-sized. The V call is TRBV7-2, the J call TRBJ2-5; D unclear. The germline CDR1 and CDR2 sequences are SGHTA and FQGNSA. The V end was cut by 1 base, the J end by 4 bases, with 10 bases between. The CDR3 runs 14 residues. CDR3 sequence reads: CASSLVGQLETQYF. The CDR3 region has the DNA TGTGCCAGCAGCTTAGTAGGGCAGTTAGAGACCCAGTACTTC.

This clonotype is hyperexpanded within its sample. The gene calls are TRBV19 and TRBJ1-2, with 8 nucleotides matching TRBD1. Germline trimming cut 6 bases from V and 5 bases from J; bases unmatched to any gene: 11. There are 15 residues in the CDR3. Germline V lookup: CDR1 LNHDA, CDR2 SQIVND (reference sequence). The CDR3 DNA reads TGTGCCAGTAGGACGAAAGGGACAGGAGCGTATGGCTACACCTTC. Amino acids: CASRTKGTGAYGYTF.

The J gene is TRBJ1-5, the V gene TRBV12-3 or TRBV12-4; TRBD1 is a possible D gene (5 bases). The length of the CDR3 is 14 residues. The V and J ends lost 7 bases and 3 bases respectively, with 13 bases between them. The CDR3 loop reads CASTVAGINQPQHF. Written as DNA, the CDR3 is TGTGCCAGCACCGTGGCAGGGATCAATCAGCCCCAGCATTTT.

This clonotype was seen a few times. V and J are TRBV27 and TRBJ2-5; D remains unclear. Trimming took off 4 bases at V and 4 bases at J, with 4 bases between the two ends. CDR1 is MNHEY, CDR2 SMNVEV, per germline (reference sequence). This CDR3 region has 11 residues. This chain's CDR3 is CASSYGETQYF. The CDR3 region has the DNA TGTGCCAGCAGTTACGGAGAGACCCAGTACTTC.

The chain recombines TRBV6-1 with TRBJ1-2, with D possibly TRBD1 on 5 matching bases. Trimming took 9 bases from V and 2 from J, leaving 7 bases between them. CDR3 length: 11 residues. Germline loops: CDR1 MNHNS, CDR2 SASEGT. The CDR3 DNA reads TGTGCCAGTCGACAGAACTATGGCTACACCTTC. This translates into CASRQNYGYTF.

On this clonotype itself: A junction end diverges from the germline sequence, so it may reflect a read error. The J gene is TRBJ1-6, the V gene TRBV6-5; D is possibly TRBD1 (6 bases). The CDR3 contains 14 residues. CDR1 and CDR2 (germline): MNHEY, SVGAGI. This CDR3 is CAGSYDRSRSPLHF. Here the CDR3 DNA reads TGTGCCGGCAGTTACGACAGGTCGAGATCACCCCTCCACTTT.

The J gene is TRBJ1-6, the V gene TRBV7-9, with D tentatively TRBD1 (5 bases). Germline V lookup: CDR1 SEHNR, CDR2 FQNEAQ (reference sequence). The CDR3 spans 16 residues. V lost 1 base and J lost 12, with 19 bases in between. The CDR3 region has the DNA TGTGCCAGCAGCTTAGGAATAAGGGACCCAATTAAACCCCTCCACTTT. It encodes CASSLGIRDPIKPLHF.

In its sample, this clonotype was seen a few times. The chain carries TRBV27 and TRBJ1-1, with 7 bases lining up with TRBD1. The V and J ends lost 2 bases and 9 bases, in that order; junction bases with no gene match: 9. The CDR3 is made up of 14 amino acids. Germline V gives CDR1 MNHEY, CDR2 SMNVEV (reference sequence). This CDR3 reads CASSLGTVPLQAFF. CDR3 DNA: TGTGCCAGCAGTTTAGGGACAGTACCACTACAAGCTTTCTTT.

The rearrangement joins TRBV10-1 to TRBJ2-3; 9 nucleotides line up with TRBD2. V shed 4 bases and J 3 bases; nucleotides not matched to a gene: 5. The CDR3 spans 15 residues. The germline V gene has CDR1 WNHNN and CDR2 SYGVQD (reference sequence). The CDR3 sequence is CASSASGVRTDTQYF. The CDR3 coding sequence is TGCGCCAGCAGTGCTAGCGGGGTGAGGACAGATACGCAGTATTTT.

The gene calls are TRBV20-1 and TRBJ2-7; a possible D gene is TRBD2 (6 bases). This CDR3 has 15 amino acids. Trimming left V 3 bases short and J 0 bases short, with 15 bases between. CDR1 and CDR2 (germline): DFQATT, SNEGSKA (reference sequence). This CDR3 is CSASRLAMNSYEQYF. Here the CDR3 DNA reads TGCAGTGCTAGTAGGCTAGCGATGAACTCCTACGAGCAGTACTTC.

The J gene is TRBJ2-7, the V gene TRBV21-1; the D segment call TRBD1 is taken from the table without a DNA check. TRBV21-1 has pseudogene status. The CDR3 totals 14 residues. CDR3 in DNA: TGTGCCAGCAGCAAAGGTTACAGGACCTACGAGCAGTACTTC. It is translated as CASSKGYRTYEQYF.

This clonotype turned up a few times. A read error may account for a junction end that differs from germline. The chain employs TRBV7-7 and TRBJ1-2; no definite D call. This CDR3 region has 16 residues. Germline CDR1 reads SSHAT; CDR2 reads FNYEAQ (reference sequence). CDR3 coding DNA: TGTGCTAGCAGCTTAGATACGGGTACCCCTAACTATGGCTACACCTTC. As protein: CASSLDTGTPNYGYTF.

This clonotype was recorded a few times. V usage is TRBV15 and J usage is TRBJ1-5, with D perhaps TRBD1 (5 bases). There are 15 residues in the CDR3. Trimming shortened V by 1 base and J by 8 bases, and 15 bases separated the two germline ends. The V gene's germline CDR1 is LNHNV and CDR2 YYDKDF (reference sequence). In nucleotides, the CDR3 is TGTGCCACCAGCAGAGGGGGCAGTGAGTTCAAGCCCCAGCATTTT. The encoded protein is CATSRGGSEFKPQHF.

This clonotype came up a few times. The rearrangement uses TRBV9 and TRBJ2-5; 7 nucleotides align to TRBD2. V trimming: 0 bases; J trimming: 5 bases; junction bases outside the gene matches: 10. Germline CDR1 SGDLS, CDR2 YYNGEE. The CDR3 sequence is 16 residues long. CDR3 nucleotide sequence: TGTGCCAGCAGCGTAGGGGTTGGCGGGGGAAGCGAGACCCAGTACTTC. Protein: CASSVGVGGGSETQYF.

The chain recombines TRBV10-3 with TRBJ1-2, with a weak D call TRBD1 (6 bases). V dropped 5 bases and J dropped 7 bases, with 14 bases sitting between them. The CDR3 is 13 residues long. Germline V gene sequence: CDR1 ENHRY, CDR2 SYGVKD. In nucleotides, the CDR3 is TGTGCCATCAGTATGGACAGCCTAGGTGGCTACACCTTC. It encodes CAISMDSLGGYTF.

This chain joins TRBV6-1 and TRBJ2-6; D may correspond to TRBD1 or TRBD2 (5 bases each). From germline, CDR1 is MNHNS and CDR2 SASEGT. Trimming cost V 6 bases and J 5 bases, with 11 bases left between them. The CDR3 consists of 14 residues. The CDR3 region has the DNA TGTGCCAGCAGGATAGGGGAGTGGGCCAACGTCCTGACTTTC. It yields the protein CASRIGEWANVLTF.

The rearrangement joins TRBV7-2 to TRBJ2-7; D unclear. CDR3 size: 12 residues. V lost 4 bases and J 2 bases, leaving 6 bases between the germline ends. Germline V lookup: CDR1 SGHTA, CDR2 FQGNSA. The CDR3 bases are TGTGCCAGCAGCTCAAATACCTACGAGCAGTACTTC. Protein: CASSSNTYEQYF.

CDR3 residues: CASSPSNLGRNGYTF. The CDR3, as DNA: TGTGCCAGTAGTCCCAGCAACCTAGGACGAAATGGCTACACCTTC. The chain uses TRBV19 and TRBJ1-2, with D uncertain. The germline gives CDR1 LNHDA, CDR2 SQIVND (reference sequence). The CDR3 covers 15 residues. The V end lost 5 bases, the J end lost 6 bases, and 19 bases lay between the germline ends.

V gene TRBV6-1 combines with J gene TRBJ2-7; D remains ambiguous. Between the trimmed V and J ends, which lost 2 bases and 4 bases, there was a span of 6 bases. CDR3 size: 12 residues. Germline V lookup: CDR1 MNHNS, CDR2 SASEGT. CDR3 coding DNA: TGTGCCAGCAGTGAACTTCAGTACGAGCAGTACTTC. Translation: CASSELQYEQYF.

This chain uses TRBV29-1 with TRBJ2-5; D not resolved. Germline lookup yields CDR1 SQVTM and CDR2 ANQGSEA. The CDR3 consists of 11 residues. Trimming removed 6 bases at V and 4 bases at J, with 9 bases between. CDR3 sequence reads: CSVPSPETQYF. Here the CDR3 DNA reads TGCAGCGTGCCAAGCCCAGAGACCCAGTACTTC. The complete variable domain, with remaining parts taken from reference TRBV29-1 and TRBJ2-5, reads SAVISQKPSRDICQRGTSLTIQCQVDSQVTMMFWYRQQPGQSLTLIATANQGSEATYESGFVIDKFPISRPNLTFSTLTVSNMSPEDSSIYLCSVPSPETQYFGPGTRLLVL.

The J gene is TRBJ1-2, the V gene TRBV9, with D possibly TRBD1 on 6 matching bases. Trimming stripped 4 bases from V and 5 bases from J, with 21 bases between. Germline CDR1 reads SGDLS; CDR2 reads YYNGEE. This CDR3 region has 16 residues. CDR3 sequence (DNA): TGTGCCAGCAGCCAGGGGTCTAGATCGGGGGGATATGGCTACACCTTC. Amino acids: CASSQGSRSGGYGYTF. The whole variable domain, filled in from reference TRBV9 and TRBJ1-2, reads DSGVTQTPKHLITATGQRVTLRCSPRSGDLSVYWYQQSLDQGLQFLIQYYNGEERAKGNILERFSAQQFPDLHSELNLSSLELGDSALYFCASSQGSRSGGYGYTFGSGTRLTVV.

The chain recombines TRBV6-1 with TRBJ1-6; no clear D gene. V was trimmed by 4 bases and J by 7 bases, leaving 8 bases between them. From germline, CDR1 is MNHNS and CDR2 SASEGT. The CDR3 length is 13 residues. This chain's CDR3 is CASSGRENSPLHF. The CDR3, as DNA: TGTGCCAGCAGTGGAAGGGAAAATTCACCCCTCCACTTT.

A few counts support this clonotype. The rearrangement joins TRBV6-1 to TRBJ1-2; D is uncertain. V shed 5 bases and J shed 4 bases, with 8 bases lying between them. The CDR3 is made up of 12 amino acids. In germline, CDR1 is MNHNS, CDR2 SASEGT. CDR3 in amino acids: CASSPDRYGYTF. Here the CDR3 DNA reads TGTGCCAGCAGTCCAGACCGCTATGGCTACACCTTC.

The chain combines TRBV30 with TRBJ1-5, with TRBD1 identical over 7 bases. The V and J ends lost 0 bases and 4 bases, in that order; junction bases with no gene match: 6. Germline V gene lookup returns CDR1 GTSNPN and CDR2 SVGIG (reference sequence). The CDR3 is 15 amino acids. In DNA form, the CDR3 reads TGTGCCTGGAGTGTAGGGGGCACTCCAAATCAGCCCCAGCATTTT. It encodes CAWSVGGTPNQPQHF.

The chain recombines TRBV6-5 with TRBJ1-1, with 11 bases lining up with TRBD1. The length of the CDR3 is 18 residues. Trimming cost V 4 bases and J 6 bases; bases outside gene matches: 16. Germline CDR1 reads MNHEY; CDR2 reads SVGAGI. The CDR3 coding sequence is TGTGCCAGCAGTTTATCGGACAGGGGGCAAATGTATCGAGCTGAAGCTTTCTTT. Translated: CASSLSDRGQMYRAEAFF.

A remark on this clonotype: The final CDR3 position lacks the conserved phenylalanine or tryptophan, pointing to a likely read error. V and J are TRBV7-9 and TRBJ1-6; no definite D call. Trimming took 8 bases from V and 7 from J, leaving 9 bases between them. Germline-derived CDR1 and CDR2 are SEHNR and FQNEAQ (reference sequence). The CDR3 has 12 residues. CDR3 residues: CASASMNSPLHS. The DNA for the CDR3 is TGTGCCAGCGCATCGATGAATTCACCCCTCCACTCT.

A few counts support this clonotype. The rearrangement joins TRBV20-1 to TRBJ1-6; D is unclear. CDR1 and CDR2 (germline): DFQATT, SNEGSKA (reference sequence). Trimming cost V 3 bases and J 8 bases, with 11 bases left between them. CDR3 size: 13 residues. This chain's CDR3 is CSASWGIDSPLHF. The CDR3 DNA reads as TGCAGTGCTAGCTGGGGTATAGATTCACCCCTCCACTTT.

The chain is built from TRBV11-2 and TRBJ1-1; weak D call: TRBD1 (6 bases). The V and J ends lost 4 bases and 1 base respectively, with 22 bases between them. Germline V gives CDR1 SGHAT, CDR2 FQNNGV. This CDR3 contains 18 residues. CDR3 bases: TGTGCCAGCAGCTCCCTGGGGGCGGCCTTAGGGGAGAACACTGAAGCTTTCTTT. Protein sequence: CASSSLGAALGENTEAFF.

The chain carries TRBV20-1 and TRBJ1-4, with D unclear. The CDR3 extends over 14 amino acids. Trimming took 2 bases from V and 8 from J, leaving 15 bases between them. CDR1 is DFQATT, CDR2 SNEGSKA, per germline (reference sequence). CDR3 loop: CSARLAGGKEKLFF. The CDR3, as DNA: TGCAGTGCTAGATTGGCAGGTGGGAAGGAAAAACTGTTTTTT.